The rows below give T cell receptor beta chains drawn from one sample of a study of long-term antiretroviral therapy in people with HIV. Produced via immunoSEQ multiplex PCR; TCRdb's table is partial and in-frame only. The table includes about 19,000 clones, 84% detected once. The material was unsorted PBMCs, obtained 0.9 years after starting antiretroviral therapy. The receptors were sampled from a man between 18 and 35 years old with HIV. The CDR3 runs from the conserved cysteine through the conserved F or W. Each record gives: clone size, V gene, J gene, D gene, CDR3 protein, CDR3 DNA. A D gene is named only where the DNA matches it firmly. Clone size appears in some rows only: once, few, many, or a class for an expanded clone.

-	TRBV5-5	TRBJ1-5	-	CASSLEGGGQPQHF	TGTGCCAGCAGCTTGGAAGGGGGAGGCCAGCCCCAGCATTTT
-	TRBV7-9	TRBJ2-1	TRBD2	CASSYSSGGTLYNEQFF	TGTGCCAGCAGCTACAGTAGCGGGGGGACTCTGTACAATGAGCAGTTCTTC
-	TRBV11-2	TRBJ1-1	-	CASSLGGGYTEAFF	TGTGCCAGCAGCTTAGGGGGGGGATACACTGAAGCTTTCTTT
-	TRBV6-5	TRBJ1-6	-	CASSYGEGGVSPLHF	TGTGCCAGCAGTTACGGGGAGGGAGGGGTTTCACCCCTCCACTTT
few	TRBV5-6	TRBJ1-2	-	CASRPQRDFGYGYTF	TGTGCCAGCAGACCGCAGCGGGATTTCGGGTATGGCTACACCTTC
-	TRBV6-1	TRBJ1-6	-	CATTFGLMHNSPLHF	TGTGCCACCACTTTCGGACTTATGCATAATTCACCCCTCCACTTT
-	TRBV11-2	TRBJ1-5	TRBD1	CASSPNRGPQHF	TGTGCCAGCAGCCCAAACAGGGGGCCCCAGCATTTT
-	TRBV4-1	TRBJ1-1	-	CASSQTPNTEAFF	TGCGCCAGCAGCCAAACACCTAACACTGAAGCTTTCTTT
once	TRBV9	TRBJ2-3	TRBD2	CASSVASQLGGITDTQYF	TGTGCCAGCAGCGTAGCCTCGCAACTCGGGGGGATAACAGATACGCAGTATTTT
-	TRBV7-9	TRBJ1-4	-	CALGILNEKLFF	TGTGCCCTCGGGATCCTTAATGAAAAACTGTTTTTT
-	TRBV5-8	TRBJ2-7	-	CASSGGVYEQYF	TGTGCCAGCAGCGGCGGGGTCTACGAGCAGTACTTC
once	TRBV6-1	TRBJ2-2	TRBD2	CASSEAGAGGNTGELFF	TGTGCCAGCAGTGAAGCGGGGGCGGGGGGGAACACCGGGGAGCTGTTTTTT
-	TRBV6-5	TRBJ2-7	-	CASSYSKTTYEQYF	TGTGCCAGCAGTTACTCGAAGACCACCTACGAGCAGTACTTC
-	TRBV18	TRBJ2-1	TRBD1	CASSRTGALADEQFF	TGTGCCAGCTCACGAACAGGGGCCTTAGCAGATGAGCAGTTCTTC
-	TRBV6-5	TRBJ1-1	-	CASSTEYTEAFF	TGTGCCAGCAGTACTGAATACACTGAAGCTTTCTTT
-	TRBV7-9	TRBJ2-2	TRBD2	CASSWLLASNTGELFF	TGTGCCAGCAGCTGGCTACTAGCGTCCAACACCGGGGAGCTGTTTTTT
-	TRBV4-1	TRBJ1-1	-	CASSPTVFNTEAFF	TGCGCCAGCAGCCCGACGGTTTTTAACACTGAAGCTTTCTTT
-	TRBV7-2	TRBJ2-5	TRBD2	CASSLVSRLGGVETQYF	TGTGCCAGCAGCTTAGTTAGCCGTCTCGGGGGGGTAGAGACCCAGTACTTC
-	TRBV4-1	TRBJ2-6	TRBD1	CASSQDQGATGANVLTF	TGCGCCAGCAGCCAAGACCAGGGGGCAACGGGGGCCAACGTCCTGACTTTC
-	TRBV18	TRBJ2-3	-	CASSLMRGTPYADTQYF	TGTGCCAGCTCACTGATGAGAGGGACACCTTATGCTGATACGCAGTATTTT
-	TRBV4-1	TRBJ2-1	-	CASSPKGNEQFF	TGCGCCAGCAGCCCCAAAGGTAATGAGCAGTTCTTC
-	TRBV27	TRBJ1-2	-	CASRDSYNYGYTF	TGTGCCAGCAGGGACAGTTATAACTATGGCTACACCTTC
few	TRBV5-1	TRBJ2-3	-	CASSSLGPGPDTQYF	TGCGCCAGCAGCTCGTTGGGGCCCGGGCCAGATACGCAGTATTTT
-	TRBV6-6	TRBJ2-1	-	CATYANEQFF	TGTGCCACATACGCCAATGAGCAGTTCTTC
few	TRBV6-5	TRBJ1-1	TRBD1	CASSFGTGQIEAFF	TGTGCCAGCAGTTTCGGGACGGGACAGATTGAAGCTTTCTTT
-	TRBV7-9	TRBJ2-2	-	CASSPEPNTGELFF	TGTGCCAGCAGCCCCGAGCCGAACACCGGGGAGCTGTTTTTT
-	TRBV7-6	TRBJ2-7	TRBD1	CASSSPGTGGGEQYF	TGTGCCAGCAGCTCCCCCGGGACAGGGGGCGGCGAGCAGTACTTC
-	TRBV21-1	TRBJ1-2	-	CASSRTGMGGYTF	TGTGCCAGCAGTCGTACAGGGATGGGTGGCTACACCTTC
-	TRBV27	TRBJ1-5	TRBD1	CASSPRDRGEPQHF	TGTGCCAGCAGCCCCCGGGACAGAGGGGAGCCCCAGCATTTT
-	TRBV7-9	TRBJ2-5	TRBD2	CASSSGPGTSPPLETQYF	TGTGCCAGCAGCTCCGGACCCGGGACTAGTCCTCCCCTGGAGACCCAGTACTTC
-	TRBV13	TRBJ2-7	-	CATAGEGEGDYEQYF	TGTGCCACAGCCGGGGAGGGGGAAGGAGACTACGAGCAGTACTTC
-	TRBV15	TRBJ2-6	TRBD1	CATSGTGDSSGANVLTF	TGTGCCACCAGCGGAACAGGGGACAGCTCTGGGGCCAACGTCCTGACTTTC
-	TRBV7-2	TRBJ1-5	-	CASSLGPNQPQHF	TGTGCCAGCAGCTTAGGGCCTAATCAGCCCCAGCATTTT
-	TRBV18	TRBJ2-3	-	CASSTRFDSTDTQYF	TGTGCCAGCTCCACCCGGTTCGACAGCACAGATACGCAGTATTTT
-	TRBV5-1	TRBJ2-3	-	CASSLAVTDTQYF	TGCGCCAGCAGCTTGGCGGTCACAGATACGCAGTATTTT
-	TRBV7-9	TRBJ2-1	TRBD1	CASSLPPDRGHTEQFF	TGTGCCAGCAGCTTACCACCGGACAGGGGGCACACTGAGCAGTTCTTC
few	TRBV4-2	TRBJ1-1	-	CASSRGSLNAEAFF	TGTGCCAGCAGCCGGGGTTCACTGAATGCTGAAGCTTTCTTT
once	TRBV9	TRBJ2-2	-	CASSVTRARGNTGELFF	TGTGCCAGCAGCGTTACCCGAGCGAGGGGGAACACCGGGGAGCTGTTTTTT